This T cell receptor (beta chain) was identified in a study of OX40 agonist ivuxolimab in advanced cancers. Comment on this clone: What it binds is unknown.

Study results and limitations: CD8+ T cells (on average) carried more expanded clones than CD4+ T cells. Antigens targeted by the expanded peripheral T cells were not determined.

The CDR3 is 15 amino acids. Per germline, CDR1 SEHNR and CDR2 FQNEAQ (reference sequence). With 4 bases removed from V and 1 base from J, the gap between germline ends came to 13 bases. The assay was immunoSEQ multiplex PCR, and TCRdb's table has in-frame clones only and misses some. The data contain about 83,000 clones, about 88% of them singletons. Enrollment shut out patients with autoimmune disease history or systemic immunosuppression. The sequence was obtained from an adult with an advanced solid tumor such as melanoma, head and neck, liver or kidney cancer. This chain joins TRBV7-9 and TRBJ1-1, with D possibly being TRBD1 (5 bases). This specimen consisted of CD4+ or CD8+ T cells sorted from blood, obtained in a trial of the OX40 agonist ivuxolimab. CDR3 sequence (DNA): TGTGCCAGCAGCTCGAGGGGTTGGTGGAACACTGAAGCTTTCTTT. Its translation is CASSSRGWWNTEAFF.